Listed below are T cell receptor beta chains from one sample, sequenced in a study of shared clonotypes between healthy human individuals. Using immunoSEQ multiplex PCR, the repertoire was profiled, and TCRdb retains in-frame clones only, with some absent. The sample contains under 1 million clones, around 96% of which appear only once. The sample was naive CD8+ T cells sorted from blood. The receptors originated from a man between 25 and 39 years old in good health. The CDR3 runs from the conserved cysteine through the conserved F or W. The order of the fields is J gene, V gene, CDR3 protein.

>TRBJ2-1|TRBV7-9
CASSLPASGIKGEQFF
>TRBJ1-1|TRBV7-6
CASSSGQGANTEAFF
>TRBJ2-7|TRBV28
CASSPGGTSGYEQYF
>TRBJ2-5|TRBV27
CASSVLPPGNFQETQYF
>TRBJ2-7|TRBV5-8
CASSFLGTYEQYF
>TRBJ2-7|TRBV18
CASSPPTGLGEQYF
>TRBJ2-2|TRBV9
CASSQGAETGELFF
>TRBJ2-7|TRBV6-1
CASSEGVEEFSYEQYF
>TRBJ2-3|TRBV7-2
CASSLAAGGPSTDTQYF
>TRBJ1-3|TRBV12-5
CASGLGDNSGNTIYF
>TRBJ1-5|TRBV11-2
CASSLAASNQPQHF
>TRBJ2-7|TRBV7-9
CASSLPTGRGQYF
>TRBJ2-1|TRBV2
CANPLLGLADNEQFF
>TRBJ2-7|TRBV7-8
CASSGSGYEQYF
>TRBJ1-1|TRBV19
CASSMFQGATEAFF
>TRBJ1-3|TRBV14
CASSQSGVGNTIYF
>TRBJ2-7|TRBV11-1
CASSSGTGLYEQYF
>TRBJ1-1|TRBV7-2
CASSLSRTGTNTEAFF
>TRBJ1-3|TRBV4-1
CASSQVGLRSGNTIYF
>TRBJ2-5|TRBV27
CASSRAGLLAQYF
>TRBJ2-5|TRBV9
CASSVGMEPQETQYF
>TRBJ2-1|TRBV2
CASSEGTSVRYNEQFF
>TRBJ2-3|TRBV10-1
CASIPTRIPLGTDTQYF
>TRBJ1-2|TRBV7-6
CASSLTGGADYGYTF
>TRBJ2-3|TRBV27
CASSLTSGSYADTQYF
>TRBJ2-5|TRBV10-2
CASAGLGEIETQYF
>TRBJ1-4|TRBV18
CASSPELGRLANEKLFF
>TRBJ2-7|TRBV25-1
CASSPTSRGQGADEQYF
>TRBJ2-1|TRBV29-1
CSVAPVGVWGNEQFF
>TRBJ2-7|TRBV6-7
CASSYAIRESAYEQYF
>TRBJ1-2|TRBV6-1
CASSEALQQLLRSF
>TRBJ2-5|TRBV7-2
CASRLLGETQYF
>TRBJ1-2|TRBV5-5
CASSPDFRDRIYGYTF
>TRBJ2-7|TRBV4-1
CASSQEASGTYEQYF
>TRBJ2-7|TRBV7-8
CASSPRPANEQYF
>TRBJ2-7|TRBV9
CASSPQGAEQYF
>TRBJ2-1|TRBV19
CASSIVSGIEQFF
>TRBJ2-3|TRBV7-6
CASSSPGRGSSKWDTQYF
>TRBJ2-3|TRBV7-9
CASSSPLAGLADTQYF
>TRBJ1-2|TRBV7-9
CASSLATALHGYTF
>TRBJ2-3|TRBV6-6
CASSWEGTDTQYF
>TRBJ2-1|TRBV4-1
CASSQVLVFSNNEQFF
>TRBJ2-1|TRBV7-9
CASPDLDSSYNEQFF
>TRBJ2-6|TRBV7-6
CASLGQGLISGANVLTF
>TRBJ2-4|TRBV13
CASSLQEGAIKNIQYF
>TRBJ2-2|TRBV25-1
CASSEWGVGTGELFF
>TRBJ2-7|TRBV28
CASIKGIGSYEQYF
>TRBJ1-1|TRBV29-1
CSVDGSVLNTEAFF
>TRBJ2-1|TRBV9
CASSVAALAEIYNEQFF
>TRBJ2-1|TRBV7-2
CASSLVPGDNEQFF
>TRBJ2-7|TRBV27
CASSAGGPSYEQYF
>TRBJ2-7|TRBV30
CACWGYFAGGGYEQYF
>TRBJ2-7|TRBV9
CASSPGLVYEQYF
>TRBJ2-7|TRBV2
CASKPGDLYEQYF
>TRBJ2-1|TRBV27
CASSFSRANEQFF